Below, one T cell receptor beta chain is given with its context. CDR1 DFQATT and CDR2 SNEGSKA come from the germline V gene (reference sequence). V lost 5 bases to trimming and J lost 3 bases, with 11 bases between them. There are 12 residues in the CDR3. The source of the sample is a study of CD8+CD57+ T cells in acquired aplastic anemia. About the study: Sorted CD4+ and CD8+ cell DNA averaged 3.2 ug. Roughly 10.8 million reads were obtained on average for healthy donor CD4+ cells.

The template used for profiling TCR beta VDJ and CDR3 was genomic DNA. TCRdb recomputed calls from the reads with MiXCR, one row per CDR3 protein. This sample yields about 200,000 distinct CDR3 sequences, of which 30% to 40% are seen a single time; 1% to 1.3% belongs to the top ten. This chain joins TRBV20-1 and TRBJ2-7; a possible D gene is TRBD1 (6 bases). The sequencing input was sorted CD4+, CD8+, or CD8+CD57+ T cells (not recorded which) from PBMCs. The origin of this receptor is a human donor in good health, serving as a control. This CDR3 reads CSARPDSYEQYF. The CDR3 nucleotides are TGCAGTGCTCGACCGGACAGCTACGAGCAGTACTTC.